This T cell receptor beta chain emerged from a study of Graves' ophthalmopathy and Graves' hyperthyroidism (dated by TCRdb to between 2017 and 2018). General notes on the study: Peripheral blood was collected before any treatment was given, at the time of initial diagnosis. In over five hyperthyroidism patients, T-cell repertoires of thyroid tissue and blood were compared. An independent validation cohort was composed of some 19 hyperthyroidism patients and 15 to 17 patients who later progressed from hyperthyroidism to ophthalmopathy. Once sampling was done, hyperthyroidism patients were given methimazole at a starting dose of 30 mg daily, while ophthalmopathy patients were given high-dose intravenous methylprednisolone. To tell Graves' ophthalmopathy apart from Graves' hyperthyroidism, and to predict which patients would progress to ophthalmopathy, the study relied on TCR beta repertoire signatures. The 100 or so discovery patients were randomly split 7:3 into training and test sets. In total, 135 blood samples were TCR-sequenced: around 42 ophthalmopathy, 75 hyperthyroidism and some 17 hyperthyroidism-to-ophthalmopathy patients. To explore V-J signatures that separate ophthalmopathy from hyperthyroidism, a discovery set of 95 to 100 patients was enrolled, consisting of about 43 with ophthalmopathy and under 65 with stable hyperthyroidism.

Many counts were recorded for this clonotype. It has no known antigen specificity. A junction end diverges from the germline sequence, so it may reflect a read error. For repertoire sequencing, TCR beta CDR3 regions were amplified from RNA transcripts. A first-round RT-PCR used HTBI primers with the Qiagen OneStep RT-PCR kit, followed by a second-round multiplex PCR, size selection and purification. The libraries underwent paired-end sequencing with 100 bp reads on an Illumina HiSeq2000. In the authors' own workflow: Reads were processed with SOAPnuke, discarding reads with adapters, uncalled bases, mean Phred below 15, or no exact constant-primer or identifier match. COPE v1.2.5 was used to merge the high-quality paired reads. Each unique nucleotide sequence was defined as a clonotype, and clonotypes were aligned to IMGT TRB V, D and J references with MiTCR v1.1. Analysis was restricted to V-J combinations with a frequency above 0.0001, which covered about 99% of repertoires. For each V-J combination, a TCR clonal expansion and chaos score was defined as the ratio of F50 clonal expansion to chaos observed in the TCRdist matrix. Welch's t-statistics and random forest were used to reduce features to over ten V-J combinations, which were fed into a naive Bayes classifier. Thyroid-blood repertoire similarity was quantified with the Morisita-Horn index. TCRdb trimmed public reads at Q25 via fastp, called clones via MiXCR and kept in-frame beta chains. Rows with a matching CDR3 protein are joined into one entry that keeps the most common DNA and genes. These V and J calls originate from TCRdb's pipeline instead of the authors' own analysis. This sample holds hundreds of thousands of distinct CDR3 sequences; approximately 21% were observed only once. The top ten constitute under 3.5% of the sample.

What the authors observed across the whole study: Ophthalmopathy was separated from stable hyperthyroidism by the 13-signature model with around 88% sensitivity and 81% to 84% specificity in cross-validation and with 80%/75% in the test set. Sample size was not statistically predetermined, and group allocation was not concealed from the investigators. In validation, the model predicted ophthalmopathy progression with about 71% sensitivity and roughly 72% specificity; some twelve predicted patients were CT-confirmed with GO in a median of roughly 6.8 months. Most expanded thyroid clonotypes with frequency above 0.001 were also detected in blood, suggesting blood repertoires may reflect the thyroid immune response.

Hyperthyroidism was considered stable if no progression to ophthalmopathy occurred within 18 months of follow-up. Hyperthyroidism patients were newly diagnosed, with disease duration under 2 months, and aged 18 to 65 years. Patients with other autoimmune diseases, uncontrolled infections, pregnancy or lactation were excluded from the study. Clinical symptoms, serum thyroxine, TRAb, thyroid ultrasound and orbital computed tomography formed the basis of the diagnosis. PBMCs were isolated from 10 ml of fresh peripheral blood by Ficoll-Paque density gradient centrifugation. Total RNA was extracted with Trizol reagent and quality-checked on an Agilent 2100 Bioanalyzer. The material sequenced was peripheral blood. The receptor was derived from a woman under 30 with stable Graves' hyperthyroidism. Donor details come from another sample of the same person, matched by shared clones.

The base sequence is TGTGCCAGCAGCTTAGACAGGGTACGAGGCACTGAAGCTTTTTTT. This sequence encodes CASSLDRVRGTEAFF. The chain is made from TRBV13 and TRBJ1-1; TRBD1 is possibly the D segment (6 matching bases). CDR3 length: 15 amino acids, cysteine to phenylalanine. Here the CDR3 DNA is all that survives: 45 bases in frame from base 1. Reading the germline V gene (reference sequence) gives CDR1 PRHDT and CDR2 FYEKMQ.